This entry describes one T cell receptor beta chain. This record belongs to a study of blood T cell repertoires in COVID-19. The overall study: Samples taken during acute and convalescent COVID-19 were collected in the United States, Italy and Spain. In each case, the material was cDNA or gDNA derived from T cells, B-cell-depleted T cells, or PBMCs.

V shed 3 bases and J 3 bases; nucleotides not matched to a gene: 8. The CDR3 length is 16 residues. Germline V lookup: CDR1 SGDLS, CDR2 YYNGEE. Measured with immunoSEQ multiplex PCR; TCRdb has only the in-frame clones, and not every one. The sample has around 100,000 clones, 85% to 90% seen once. The sequenced sample was peripheral blood. The chain uses TRBV9 and TRBJ2-1; 8 nucleotides align to TRBD1. This TCR came from a woman of 80 years or more with acute or convalescent COVID-19. The CDR3 sequence is CASSANSGTGYNEQFF. DNA for the CDR3: TGTGCCAGCAGCGCAAACTCAGGGACAGGCTACAATGAGCAGTTCTTC.